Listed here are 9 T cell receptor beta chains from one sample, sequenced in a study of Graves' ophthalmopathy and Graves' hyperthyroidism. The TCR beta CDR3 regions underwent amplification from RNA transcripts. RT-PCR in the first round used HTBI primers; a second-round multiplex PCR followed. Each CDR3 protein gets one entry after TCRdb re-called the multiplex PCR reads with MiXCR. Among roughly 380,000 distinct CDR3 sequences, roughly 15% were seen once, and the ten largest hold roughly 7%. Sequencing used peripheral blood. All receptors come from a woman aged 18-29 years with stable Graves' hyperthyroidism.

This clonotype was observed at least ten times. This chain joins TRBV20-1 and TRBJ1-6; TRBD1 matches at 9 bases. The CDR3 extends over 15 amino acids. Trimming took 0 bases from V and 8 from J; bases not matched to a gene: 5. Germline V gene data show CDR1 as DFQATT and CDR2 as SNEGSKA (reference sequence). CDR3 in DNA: TGCAGTGCTAGAGATCAGCGGACAGGGGATTCACCCCTCCACTTT. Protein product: CSARDQRTGDSPLHF.

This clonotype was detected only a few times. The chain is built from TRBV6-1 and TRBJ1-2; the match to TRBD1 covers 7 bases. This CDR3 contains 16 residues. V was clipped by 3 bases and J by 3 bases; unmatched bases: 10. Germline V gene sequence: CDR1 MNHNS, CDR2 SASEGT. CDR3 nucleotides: TGTGCCAGCAGTGAGCCCTTGACAGGGAGTTACTATGGCTACACCTTC. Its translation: CASSEPLTGSYYGYTF.

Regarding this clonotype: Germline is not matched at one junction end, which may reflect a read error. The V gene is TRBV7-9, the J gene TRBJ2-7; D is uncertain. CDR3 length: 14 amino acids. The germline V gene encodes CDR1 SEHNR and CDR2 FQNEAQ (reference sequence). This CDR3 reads CASSLAGPPRPTIF. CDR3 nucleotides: TGTGCCAGCAGCTTAGCCGGGCCTCCCCGACCTACTATCTTC.

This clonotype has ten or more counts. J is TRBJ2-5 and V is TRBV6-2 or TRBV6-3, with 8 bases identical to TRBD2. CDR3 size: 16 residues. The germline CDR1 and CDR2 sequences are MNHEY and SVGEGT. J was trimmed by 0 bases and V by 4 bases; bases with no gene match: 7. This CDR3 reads CASSSTTSAYQETQYF. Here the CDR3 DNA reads TGTGCCAGCAGTTCCACGACTAGCGCCTACCAAGAGACCCAGTACTTC.

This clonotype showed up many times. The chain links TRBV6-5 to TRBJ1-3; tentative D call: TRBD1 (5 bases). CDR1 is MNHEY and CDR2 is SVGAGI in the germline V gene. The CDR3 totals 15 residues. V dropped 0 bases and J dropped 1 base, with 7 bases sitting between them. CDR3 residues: CASSYSGGSGNTIYF. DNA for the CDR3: TGTGCCAGCAGTTACTCGGGGGGATCTGGAAACACCATATATTTT.

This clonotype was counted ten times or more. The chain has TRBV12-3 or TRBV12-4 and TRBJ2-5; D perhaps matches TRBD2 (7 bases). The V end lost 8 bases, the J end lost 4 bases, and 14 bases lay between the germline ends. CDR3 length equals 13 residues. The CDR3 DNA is TGTGCCAGCTGGGCGGGGGCGGGAGAGACCCAGTACTTC. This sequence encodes CASWAGAGETQYF.

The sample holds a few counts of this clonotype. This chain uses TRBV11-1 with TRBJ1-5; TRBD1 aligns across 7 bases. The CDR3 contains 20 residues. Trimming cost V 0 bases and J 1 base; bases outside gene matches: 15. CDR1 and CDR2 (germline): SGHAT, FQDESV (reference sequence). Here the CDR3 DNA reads TGTGCCAGCAGCTTAGCGAGGGGGCCAACCCCCCAACCCAGCAATCAGCCCCAGCATTTT. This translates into CASSLARGPTPQPSNQPQHF.

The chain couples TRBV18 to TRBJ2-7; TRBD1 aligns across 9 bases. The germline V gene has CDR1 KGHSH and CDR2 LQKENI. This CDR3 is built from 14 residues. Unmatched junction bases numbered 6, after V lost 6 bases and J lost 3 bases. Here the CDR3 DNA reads TGTGCCAGCTCCCGGGGACAGGGAAACTACGAGCAGTACTTC. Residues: CASSRGQGNYEQYF.

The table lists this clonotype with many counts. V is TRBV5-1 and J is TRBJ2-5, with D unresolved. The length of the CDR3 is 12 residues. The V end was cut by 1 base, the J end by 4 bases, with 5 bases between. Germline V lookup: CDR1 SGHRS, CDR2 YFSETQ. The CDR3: CASSLSVETQYF. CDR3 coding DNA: TGCGCCAGCAGCTTGTCAGTAGAGACCCAGTACTTC.